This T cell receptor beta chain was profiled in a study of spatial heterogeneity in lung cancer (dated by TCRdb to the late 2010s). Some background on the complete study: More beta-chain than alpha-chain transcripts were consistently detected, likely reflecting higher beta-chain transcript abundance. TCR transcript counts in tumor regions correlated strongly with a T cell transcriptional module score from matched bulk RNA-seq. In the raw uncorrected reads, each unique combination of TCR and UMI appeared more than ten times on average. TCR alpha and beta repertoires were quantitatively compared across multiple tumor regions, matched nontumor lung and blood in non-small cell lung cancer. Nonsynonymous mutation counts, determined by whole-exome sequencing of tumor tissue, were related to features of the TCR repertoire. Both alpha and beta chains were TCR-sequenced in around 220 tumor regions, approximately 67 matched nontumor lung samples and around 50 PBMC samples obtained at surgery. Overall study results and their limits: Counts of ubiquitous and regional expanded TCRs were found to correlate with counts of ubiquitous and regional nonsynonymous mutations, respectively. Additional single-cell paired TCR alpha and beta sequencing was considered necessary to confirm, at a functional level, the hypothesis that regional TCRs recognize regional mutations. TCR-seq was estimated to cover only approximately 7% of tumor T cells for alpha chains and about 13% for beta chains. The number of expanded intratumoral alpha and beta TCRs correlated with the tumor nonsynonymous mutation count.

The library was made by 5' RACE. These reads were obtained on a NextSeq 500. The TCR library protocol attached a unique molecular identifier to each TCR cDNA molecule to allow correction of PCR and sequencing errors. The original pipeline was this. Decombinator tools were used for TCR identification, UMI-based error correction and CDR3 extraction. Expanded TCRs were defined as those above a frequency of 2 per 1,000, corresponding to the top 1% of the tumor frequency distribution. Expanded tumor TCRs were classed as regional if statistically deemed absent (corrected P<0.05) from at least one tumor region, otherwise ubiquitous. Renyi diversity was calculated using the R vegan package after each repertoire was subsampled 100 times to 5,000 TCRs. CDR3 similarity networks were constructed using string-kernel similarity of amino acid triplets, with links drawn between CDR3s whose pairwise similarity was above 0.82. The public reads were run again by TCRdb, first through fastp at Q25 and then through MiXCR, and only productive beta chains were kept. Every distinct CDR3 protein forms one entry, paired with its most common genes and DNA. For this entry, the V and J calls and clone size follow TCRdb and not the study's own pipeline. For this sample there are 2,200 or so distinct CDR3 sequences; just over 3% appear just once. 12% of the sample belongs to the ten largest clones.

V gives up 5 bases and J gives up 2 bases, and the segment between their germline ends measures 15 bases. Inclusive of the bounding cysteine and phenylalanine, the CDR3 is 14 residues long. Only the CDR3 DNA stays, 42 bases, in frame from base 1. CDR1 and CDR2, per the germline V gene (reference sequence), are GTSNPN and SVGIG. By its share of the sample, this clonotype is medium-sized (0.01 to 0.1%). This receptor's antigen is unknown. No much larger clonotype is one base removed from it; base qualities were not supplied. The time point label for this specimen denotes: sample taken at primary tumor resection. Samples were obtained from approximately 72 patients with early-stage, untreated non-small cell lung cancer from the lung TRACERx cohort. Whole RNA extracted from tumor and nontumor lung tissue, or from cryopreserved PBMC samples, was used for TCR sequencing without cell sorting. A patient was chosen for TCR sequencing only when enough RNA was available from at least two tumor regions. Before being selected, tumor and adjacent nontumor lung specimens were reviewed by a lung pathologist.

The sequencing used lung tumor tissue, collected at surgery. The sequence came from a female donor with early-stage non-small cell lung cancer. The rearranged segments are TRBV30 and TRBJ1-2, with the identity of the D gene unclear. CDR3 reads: CAWAPSITNYGYTF. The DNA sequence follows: TGTGCCTGGGCTCCCAGTATTACCAACTATGGCTACACCTTC.